This is a list of T cell receptor beta chains from one sample in a study of shared clonotypes between healthy human individuals. The method was immunoSEQ multiplex PCR; TCRdb's version includes in-frame clones alone and lacks a portion of them. The top ten clones hold nearly 25% of a sample with about 870,000 clones, around 92% of them seen once. The source material was naive CD8+ T cells sorted from blood. The receptor set was obtained from a man younger than 45 in good health. Both conserved end residues are part of each CDR3. A D gene is named only where the DNA matches it firmly. Clone size is stated in some rows and not others, as once, few, many or a class when expanded.

>NA|TRBV7-6|few|TRBJ2-1
CASSFSGEQFF
TGTGCCAGCAGCTTTTCGGGTGAGCAGTTCTTC
>NA|TRBV21-1|NA|TRBJ1-3
CASSKFHLIDSTPSSGNTIYF
TGTGCCAGCAGCAAATTCCACCTCATCGACAGCACGCCTTCCTCTGGAAACACCATATATTTT
>TRBD2|TRBV5-8|NA|TRBJ2-1
CASSPGLAGDNEQFF
TGTGCCAGCAGCCCTGGACTAGCGGGAGACAATGAGCAGTTCTTC
>NA|TRBV27|NA|TRBJ2-3
CASRDGTDTQYF
TGTGCCAGCAGGGATGGCACAGATACGCAGTATTTT
>NA|TRBV7-9|few|TRBJ2-1
CASSLFSEVVQFF
TGTGCCAGCAGCTTATTTAGCGAGGTCGTGCAGTTCTTC
>TRBD2|TRBV10-3|NA|TRBJ2-7
CAISDPGTSGPYEQYF
TGTGCCATCAGTGATCCCGGGACTAGCGGTCCCTACGAGCAGTACTTC
>NA|TRBV5-5|NA|TRBJ2-7
CASSLVLQIYEQYF
TGTGCCAGCAGCTTGGTGTTACAAATCTACGAGCAGTACTTC
>TRBD2|TRBV7-6|NA|TRBJ2-7
CASSVGTSGTYEQYF
TGTGCCAGCAGCGTTGGGACTAGCGGAACCTACGAGCAGTACTTC
>TRBD2|TRBV4-2|NA|TRBJ2-7
CASSLQTTGTSGSYEQYF
TGTGCCAGCAGCCTGCAAACAACCGGGACTAGCGGATCCTACGAGCAGTACTTC
>NA|TRBV7-6|once|TRBJ2-5
CASSLGEGVQETQYF
TGTGCCAGCAGCTTGGGGGAGGGGGTCCAAGAGACCCAGTACTTC
>NA|TRBV30|NA|TRBJ2-7
CAAGQGTYEQYF
TGTGCTGCCGGCCAGGGAACCTACGAGCAGTACTTC
>TRBD2|TRBV25-1|NA|TRBJ2-1
CASSELAGEAYNEQFF
TGTGCCAGCAGTGAACTAGCGGGAGAGGCCTACAATGAGCAGTTCTTC
>NA|TRBV4-1|NA|TRBJ1-2
CASSPRETNYGYTF
TGCGCCAGCAGCCCCCGGGAGACTAACTATGGCTACACCTTC
>NA|TRBV16|few|TRBJ1-5
CASSQNSNQPQHF
TGTGCCAGCAGCCAGAATAGCAATCAGCCCCAGCATTTT